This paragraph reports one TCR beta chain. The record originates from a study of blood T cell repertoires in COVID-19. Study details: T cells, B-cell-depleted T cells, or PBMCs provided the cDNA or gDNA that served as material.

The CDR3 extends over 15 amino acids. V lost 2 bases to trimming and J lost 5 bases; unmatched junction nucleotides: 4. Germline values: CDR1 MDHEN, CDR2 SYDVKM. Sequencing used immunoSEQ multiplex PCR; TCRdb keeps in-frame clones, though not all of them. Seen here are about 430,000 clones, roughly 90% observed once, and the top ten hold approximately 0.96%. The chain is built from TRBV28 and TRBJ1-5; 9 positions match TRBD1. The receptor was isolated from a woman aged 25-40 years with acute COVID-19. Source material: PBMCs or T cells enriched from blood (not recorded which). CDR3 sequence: CASSLGQGYYQPQHF. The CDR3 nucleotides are TGTGCCAGCAGTTTAGGACAGGGGTACTATCAGCCCCAGCATTTT.